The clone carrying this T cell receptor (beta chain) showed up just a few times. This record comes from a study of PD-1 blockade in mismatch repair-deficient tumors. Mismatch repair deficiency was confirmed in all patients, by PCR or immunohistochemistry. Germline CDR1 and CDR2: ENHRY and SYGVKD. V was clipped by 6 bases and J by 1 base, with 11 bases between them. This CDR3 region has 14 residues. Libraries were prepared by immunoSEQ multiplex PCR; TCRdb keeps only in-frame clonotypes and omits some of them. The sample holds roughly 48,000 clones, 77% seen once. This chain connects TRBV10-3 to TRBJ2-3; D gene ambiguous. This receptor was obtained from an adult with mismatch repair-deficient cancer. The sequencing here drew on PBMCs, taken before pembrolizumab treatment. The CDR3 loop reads CAIRIFQGTDTQYF. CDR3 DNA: TGTGCCATCAGGATCTTTCAGGGCACAGATACGCAGTATTTT.